A single sample gave rise to the 20 T cell receptor beta chains below, sequenced in a study of CD8+ T cells in alopecia areata. Treatment given: oral pan-JAK inhibitor, 5-10 mg twice daily. In each case, RNA was isolated and then reverse transcribed into cDNA as the sequencing template. TCRdb's copy holds only in-frame clones and misses some; the assay was immunoSEQ multiplex PCR. The sample records 150,000 to 200,000 clones, 58% being singletons. The sequenced sample was CD4+ T cells sorted from blood, obtained between weeks 55 and 70, from a patient treated with tofacitinib. All receptors derive from a human donor with alopecia areata.

This clone was recorded once. This rearrangement joins TRBV9 to TRBJ2-1, with TRBD1 matching 7 bases. Germline-derived CDR1 and CDR2 are SGDLS and YYNGEE. V was clipped by 3 bases and J by 0 bases; unmatched bases: 6. The CDR3 is 16 residues long. As DNA, the CDR3 is TGTGCCAGCAGCGCCACAGGGGTGACCTCCTACAATGAGCAGTTCTTC. This sequence encodes CASSATGVTSYNEQFF.

This clone was counted a few times. This rearrangement joins TRBV2 to TRBJ1-2, with D uncertain. The CDR3 loop spans 12 amino acids. Trimming removed 5 bases at V and 4 bases at J, with 8 bases between. CDR1 SNHLY and CDR2 FYNNEI come from the germline V gene. The CDR3 region has the DNA TGTGCCAGCAGTATGGGGAGCTATGGCTACACCTTC. Translated: CASSMGSYGYTF.

There are many counts of this clone. The DNA for the CDR3 is TGTGCCAGCAGCTTAGGCCAGGCGTGGAATGAGCAGTTCTTC. It encodes CASSLGQAWNEQFF. The chain combines TRBV11-3 with TRBJ2-1, with D uncertain. The CDR3 is 14 amino acids. Trimming left V 1 base short and J 7 bases short, with 11 bases between. Germline V gives CDR1 SGHNT, CDR2 YENEEA.

The V call is TRBV1, the J call TRBJ2-7; the DNA was not used to check the table's D call, TRBD2. TRBV1 is flagged as a pseudogene. This CDR3 spans 14 amino acids. CDR3 protein: CTSSLEGSAHEQYF. The CDR3 DNA is TGCACCAGCAGCTTGGAGGGTTCTGCTCACGAGCAGTACTTC.

The V and J genes are TRBV4-1 and TRBJ1-6; D is unresolved. The germline V gene has CDR1 MGHRA and CDR2 YSYEKL. CDR3 length: 16 amino acids. V was clipped by 3 bases and J by 10 bases, with 19 bases between them. In DNA form, the CDR3 reads TGCGCCAGCAGCCACTTGATTCCGGACCGTAGATCACCCCTCCACTTT. It specifies CASSHLIPDRRSPLHF.

The V gene is TRBV6-5, the J gene TRBJ2-5, with 7 bases that match TRBD1. Germline assignment: CDR1 MNHEY and CDR2 SVGAGI. The junction had 6 bases not matched to a gene; V was cut back by 8 bases and J by 3 bases. The CDR3 loop spans 13 amino acids. CDR3 region: CASHGTAKETQYF. The CDR3 DNA follows: TGTGCCAGCCACGGGACAGCCAAAGAGACCCAGTACTTC.

This clone was seen only a few times. The chain combines TRBV19 with TRBJ2-3; D call uncertain. CDR1 LNHDA and CDR2 SQIVND come from the germline V gene (reference sequence). Trimming stripped 7 bases from V and 4 bases from J, with 9 bases between. The CDR3 consists of 12 residues. The CDR3 DNA is TGTGCCAGTACTTCAGCAGCAGATACGCAGTATTTT. It specifies CASTSAADTQYF.

This chain links TRBV6-5 with TRBJ1-1, with TRBD1 identical over 9 bases. The V segment lost 7 bases and the J segment 1 base; nucleotides outside the gene matches: 4. CDR1 is MNHEY and CDR2 is SVGAGI in the germline V gene. The CDR3 consists of 14 residues. The CDR3: CASIRTGENTEAFF. For the CDR3, the DNA is TGTGCCAGCATTAGGACAGGGGAGAACACTGAAGCTTTCTTT.

The genes are TRBV4-1 and TRBJ2-7; 7 nucleotides line up with TRBD2. The CDR3 length is 16 residues. Unmatched junction bases numbered 9, after V lost 4 bases and J lost 0 bases. CDR1 MGHRA and CDR2 YSYEKL come from the germline V gene. This CDR3 reads CASSRVGGLNSYEQYF. CDR3 nucleotide sequence: TGCGCCAGCAGCCGGGTCGGGGGACTAAACTCCTACGAGCAGTACTTC.

V usage is TRBV6-6 and J usage is TRBJ1-1, with no clear D. Germline V gene lookup returns CDR1 MNHNY and CDR2 SVGAGI (reference sequence). The CDR3 covers 15 residues. The ends were cut back, 0 bases at V and 7 bases at J, with 15 bases in the middle. CDR3 sequence (DNA): TGTGCCAGCAGTTACTCCCAAGTAACGGCGGGTGAAGCTTTCTTT. This translates into CASSYSQVTAGEAFF.

The V and J genes are TRBV30 and TRBJ2-3; D gene uncertain. The germline V and J ends were trimmed by 3 bases and 5 bases, with 6 bases remaining between them. Germline V gene data show CDR1 as GTSNPN and CDR2 as SVGIG (reference sequence). The CDR3 runs to 11 residues. In nucleotides, the CDR3 is TGTGCCTGGAGAGACGGAGATACGCAGTATTTT. It translates to CAWRDGDTQYF.

Only a few counts were recorded for this clone. The gene calls are TRBV10-3 and TRBJ2-3, with 10 bases identical to TRBD2. This CDR3 has 15 residues. V trimming: 10 bases; J trimming: 2 bases; junction bases outside the gene matches: 9. Germline assignment: CDR1 ENHRY and CDR2 SYGVKD. The chain's CDR3 is CATQEGLAVTDTQYF. For the CDR3, the DNA is TGTGCCACCCAGGAAGGACTAGCGGTCACAGATACGCAGTATTTT.

This clone has just a few counts. As DNA, the CDR3 is TGTGCCAGCAGGGGGACAGGGGGCAATCAGCCCCAGCATTTT. Its protein product is CASRGTGGNQPQHF. This chain uses TRBV28 with TRBJ1-5; 10 bases match TRBD1. The J segment lost 2 bases and the V segment lost 6 bases, leaving 1 base of the junction unmatched. The germline CDR1 and CDR2 sequences are MDHEN and SYDVKM. The CDR3 totals 14 residues.

The V gene is TRBV15, the J gene TRBJ2-5; D might be TRBD2 (7 bases). The CDR3 loop spans 15 amino acids. Germline lookup yields CDR1 LNHNV and CDR2 YYDKDF (reference sequence). The V end was cut by 4 bases, the J end by 5 bases, with 17 bases between. Here the CDR3 DNA reads TGTGCCACCAGCACAAACAGGGTTAGCGGGGAGACCCAGTACTTC. It encodes CATSTNRVSGETQYF. The full variable domain, its missing parts supplied by reference TRBV15 and TRBJ2-5, is DAMVIQNPRYQVTQFGKPVTLSCSQTLNHNVMYWYQQKSSQAPKLLFHYYDKDFNNEADTPDNFQSRRPNTSFCFLDIRSPGLGDTAMYLCATSTNRVSGETQYFGPGTRLLVL.

This clone was counted a few times. The chain is built from TRBV5-1 and TRBJ2-7; 8 bases fit TRBD1. Germline CDR1 SGHRS, CDR2 YFSETQ. This CDR3 has 16 residues. After removal of 4 bases from V and 1 base from J, the junction contained 10 bases not matched to a gene. CDR3 sequence: CASSKGQADLSYEQYF. Written as DNA, the CDR3 is TGCGCCAGCAGCAAGGGACAGGCAGACTTATCCTACGAGCAGTACTTC.

The V call is TRBV5-1, the J call TRBJ2-1; 13 bases are a match to TRBD2. The CDR3 totals 15 residues. V lost 4 bases, J lost 5 bases, and 3 bases stayed unmatched. Germline values: CDR1 SGHRS, CDR2 YFSETQ. CDR3: CASSPGLAGDNEQFF. CDR3 nucleotide sequence: TGCGCCAGCAGCCCCGGACTAGCGGGGGACAATGAGCAGTTCTTC.

This clone occurred a few times. V usage is TRBV5-1 and J usage is TRBJ2-7, with unresolved D. V was clipped by 0 bases and J by 7 bases, with 11 bases between them. The CDR3 covers 13 residues. The germline V gene has CDR1 SGHRS and CDR2 YFSETQ. This chain's CDR3 is CASSLGGFYEQYF. For the CDR3, the DNA is TGCGCCAGCAGCTTGGGTGGGTTCTATGAGCAGTACTTC. The full variable domain, completed using reference TRBV5-1 and TRBJ2-7, is KAGVTQTPRYLIKTRGQQVTLSCSPISGHRSVSWYQQTPGQGLQFLFEYFSETQRNKGNFPGRFSGRQFSNSRSEMNVSTLELGDSALYLCASSLGGFYEQYFGPGTRLTVT.

V usage is TRBV6-1 and J usage is TRBJ2-3, with no clear D. CDR1 and CDR2 (germline): MNHNS, SASEGT. V lost 7 bases and J lost 0, with 14 bases in between. CDR3 length: 15 residues. The chain's CDR3 is CASTPRPSSTDTQYF. The CDR3 nucleotides read TGTGCCAGCACCCCCAGACCGTCTAGCACAGATACGCAGTATTTT.

This clone was detected once. V and J are TRBV6-6 and TRBJ1-6; D is undetermined. The CDR3 length is 13 residues. Germline-derived CDR1 and CDR2 are MNHNY and SVGAGI (reference sequence). Between the trimmed V and J ends, which lost 0 bases and 10 bases, there was a span of 7 bases. The CDR3 DNA reads as TGTGCCAGCAGTTACTCGATGGCATCACCCCTCCACTTT. It yields the protein CASSYSMASPLHF.

The rearrangement joins TRBV29-1 to TRBJ2-2, with TRBD1 identical over 8 bases. CDR3 length equals 12 residues. The germline CDR1 and CDR2 sequences are SQVTM and ANQGSEA. The CDR3 bases are TGCACGGGACAGGCGAACACCGGGGAGCTGTTTTTT. It yields the protein CTGQANTGELFF.